This TCR beta chain stems from a study of shared clonotypes between healthy human individuals. As to this clone: What it recognizes is unknown.

HIV-negative, healthy adults without recent acute infections or vaccinations were the donors. Into CD45RA+ naive and CD45RA-negative memory subsets, the CD4+ cells were split. Overall study findings and caveats: The low donor count limited represented genetic and exposure-history diversity.

The V gene's germline CDR1 is LGHNA and CDR2 YNFKEQ. This CDR3 comprises 12 residues. V shed 2 bases and J shed 8 bases, with 6 bases lying between them. Sorted-subset replicate PCR reactions were performed with about 200 ng DNA, corresponding to roughly 29,000 T cell genomes. Assay used: immunoSEQ multiplex PCR; TCRdb lists only in-frame clones, some missing. This sample yields about 2.4 million clones, of which approximately 93% are seen a single time; 0.36% belongs to the top ten. The chain employs TRBV4-2 and TRBJ1-4, with D perhaps TRBD1 (5 bases). The sequence derives from a man aged 18 to 29 in good health. Some clones in this sample may be carry-over from other donors' samples. Sequencing was carried out using naive CD4+ T cells from PBMCs. The subset: CD45RA+ positively selected. As DNA, the CDR3 is TGTGCCAGCAGCCAAAACAGGGAAAAACTGTTTTTT. This gives the protein CASSQNREKLFF.